This T cell receptor (beta chain) was sequenced during a study of cytomegalovirus exposure and HLA in healthy donors. Findings of the study overall: In vitro experiments confirmed that three CMV-associated chains were specific for CMV antigens. Follow-up analysis later connected one missense variant in DCLRE1C with trimming of TCR beta V- and J-genes.

The donors, nominally healthy at sampling, likely had unrecorded immune exposures. Worth noting for this clone: Its antigen is as yet unknown.

Primers for the PCR totalled 60 Vbeta and 13 Jbeta. Sequencing was performed with immunoSEQ multiplex PCR; in TCRdb, only in-frame clones are kept and a portion is missing. The sample lists roughly 180,000 clones; around four fifths were seen once. Between the trimmed V and J ends, which lost 3 bases and 0 bases, there was a span of 11 bases. Germline V gives CDR1 KGHSH, CDR2 LQKENI. The CDR3 covers 15 residues. The chain uses TRBV18 and TRBJ1-1; TRBD1 is a possible D gene (5 bases). Sequencing was carried out using PBMCs. The TCR comes from a boy aged 2 to 10 in good health and CMV-seronegative. The CDR3 coding sequence is TGTGCCAGCTCACCTCCAGGGCCAATGAACACTGAAGCTTTCTTT. Translated: CASSPPGPMNTEAFF.